The clone carrying this TCR beta chain occurred many times. The CDR3 extends over 14 amino acids. V was trimmed by 5 bases and J by 1 base, leaving 11 bases between them. Germline V gene lookup returns CDR1 SGHAT and CDR2 FQNNGV. The data originate from a study of T cells in Graves' hyperthyroidism and ophthalmopathy. Ophthalmopathy patients all had a Clinical Activity Score of at least 3, a NOSPECS grade of at least 4 and disease under 3 months old. Uncontrolled infection, other autoimmune disease, pregnancy or lactation disqualified patients from enrolment. Together with thyroid ultrasound, orbital computed tomography, serum thyroxine and TRAb, clinical symptoms were used for diagnoses. Amplified TCR beta CDR3 regions came from RNA transcripts. The TCR CDR3 first-round RT-PCR relied on the HTBI primer set. TCRdb redid the calling of the multiplex PCR reads with MiXCR, one entry per CDR3 protein. The repertoire holds a few hundred thousand distinct CDR3 sequences, with approximately 15% as singletons.

The sample comprised blood. The chain is built from TRBV11-2 and TRBJ1-1, with a tentative D call TRBD1 (6 bases). The receptor was isolated from a woman between 25 and 40 years old with Graves' ophthalmopathy. DNA for the CDR3: TGTGCCAGCAGCAAAATGGGGGCGAACACTGAAGCTTTCTTT. It encodes CASSKMGANTEAFF.